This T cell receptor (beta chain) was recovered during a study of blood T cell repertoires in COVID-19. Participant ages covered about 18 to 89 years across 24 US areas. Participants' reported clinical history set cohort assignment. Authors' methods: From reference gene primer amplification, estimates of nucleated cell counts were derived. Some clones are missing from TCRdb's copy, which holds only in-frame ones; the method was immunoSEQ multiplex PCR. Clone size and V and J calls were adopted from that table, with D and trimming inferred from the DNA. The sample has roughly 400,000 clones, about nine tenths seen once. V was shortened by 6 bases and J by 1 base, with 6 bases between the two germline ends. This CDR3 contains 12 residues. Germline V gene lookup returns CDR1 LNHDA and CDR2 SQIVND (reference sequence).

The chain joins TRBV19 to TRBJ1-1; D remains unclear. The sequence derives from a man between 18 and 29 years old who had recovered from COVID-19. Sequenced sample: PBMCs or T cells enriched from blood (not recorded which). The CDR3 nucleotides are TGTGCCAGTAGGTATAAGAACACTGAAGCTTTCTTT. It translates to CASRYKNTEAFF.